The following is a TCR beta chain sequence with its context. As yet, its antigen is unknown. Produced via immunoSEQ multiplex PCR; TCRdb's table is partial and in-frame only. There are approximately 37,000 clones in the sample; approximately 84% occur only once, and roughly 3.9% lies in the top ten. V was pared by 0 bases and J by 4 bases, with 4 bases of the junction left unmatched. This CDR3 has 16 residues. Germline loops: CDR1 LNHNV, CDR2 YYDKDF (reference sequence). These data belong to a study of PD-1 blockade in mismatch repair-deficient tumors. About the study: Enrolled about 2013-2017, patients had progressing, pretreated mismatch repair-deficient cancers of approximately 13 types. General study points: Rapid post-treatment expansion, then contraction, generally preceding radiologic response, marked tumor-resident clones.

All patients were mismatch repair deficient, assessed by either PCR or immunohistochemistry. The origin of this receptor is an adult with mismatch repair-deficient cancer. V and J are TRBV15 and TRBJ2-7; 12 nucleotides agree with TRBD2. The sample was peripheral blood, taken 76 weeks after starting pembrolizumab. The CDR3, as DNA: TGTGCCACCAGCAGAGAGGGACTAGCGGGTGGATACGAGCAGTACTTC. This encodes CATSREGLAGGYEQYF.